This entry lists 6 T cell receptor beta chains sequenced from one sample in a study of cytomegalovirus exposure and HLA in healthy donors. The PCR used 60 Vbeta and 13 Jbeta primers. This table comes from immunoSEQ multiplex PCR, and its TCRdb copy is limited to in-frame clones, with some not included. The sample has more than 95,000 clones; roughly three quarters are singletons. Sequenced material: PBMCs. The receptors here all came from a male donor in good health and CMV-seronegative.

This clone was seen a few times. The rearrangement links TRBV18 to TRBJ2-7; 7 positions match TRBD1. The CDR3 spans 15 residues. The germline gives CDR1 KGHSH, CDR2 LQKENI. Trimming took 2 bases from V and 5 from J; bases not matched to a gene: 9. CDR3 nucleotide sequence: TGTGCCAGCTCACCATCGTTTCAGGGGGACAACGAGCAGTACTTC. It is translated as CASSPSFQGDNEQYF.

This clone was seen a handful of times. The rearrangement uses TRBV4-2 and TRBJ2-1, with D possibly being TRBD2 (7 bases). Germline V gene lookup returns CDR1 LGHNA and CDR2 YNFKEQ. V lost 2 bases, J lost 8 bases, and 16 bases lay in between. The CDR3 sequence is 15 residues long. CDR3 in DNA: TGTGCCAGCAGCCAAAGGGGGGGAAACACCTATGAGCAGTTCTTC. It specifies CASSQRGGNTYEQFF.

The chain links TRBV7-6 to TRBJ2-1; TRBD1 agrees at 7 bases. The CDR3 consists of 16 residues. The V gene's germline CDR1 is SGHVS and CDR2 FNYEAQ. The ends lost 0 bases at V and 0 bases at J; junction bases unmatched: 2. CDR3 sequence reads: CASSLASGGSYNEQFF. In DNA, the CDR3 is TGTGCCAGCAGCTTAGCATCAGGGGGCTCCTACAATGAGCAGTTCTTC.

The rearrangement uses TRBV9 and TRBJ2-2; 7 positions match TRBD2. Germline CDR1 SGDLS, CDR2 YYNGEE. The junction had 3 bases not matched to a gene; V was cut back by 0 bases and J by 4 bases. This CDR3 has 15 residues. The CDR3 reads CASSVGSSGTGELFF. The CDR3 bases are TGTGCCAGCAGCGTAGGGTCTAGCGGCACCGGGGAGCTGTTTTTT.

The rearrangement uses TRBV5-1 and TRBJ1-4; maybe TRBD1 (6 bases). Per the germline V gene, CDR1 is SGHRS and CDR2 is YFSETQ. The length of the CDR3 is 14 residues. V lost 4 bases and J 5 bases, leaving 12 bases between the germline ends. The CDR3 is CASSPQGYNEKLFF. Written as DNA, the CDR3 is TGCGCCAGCAGCCCACAGGGCTACAATGAAAAACTGTTTTTT.

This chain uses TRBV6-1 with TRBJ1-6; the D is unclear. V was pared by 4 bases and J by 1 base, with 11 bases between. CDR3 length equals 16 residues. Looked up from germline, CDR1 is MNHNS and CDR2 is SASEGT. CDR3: CASSGPGGSYNSPLHF. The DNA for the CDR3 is TGTGCCAGCAGTGGCCCTGGCGGGTCCTATAATTCACCCCTCCACTTT.